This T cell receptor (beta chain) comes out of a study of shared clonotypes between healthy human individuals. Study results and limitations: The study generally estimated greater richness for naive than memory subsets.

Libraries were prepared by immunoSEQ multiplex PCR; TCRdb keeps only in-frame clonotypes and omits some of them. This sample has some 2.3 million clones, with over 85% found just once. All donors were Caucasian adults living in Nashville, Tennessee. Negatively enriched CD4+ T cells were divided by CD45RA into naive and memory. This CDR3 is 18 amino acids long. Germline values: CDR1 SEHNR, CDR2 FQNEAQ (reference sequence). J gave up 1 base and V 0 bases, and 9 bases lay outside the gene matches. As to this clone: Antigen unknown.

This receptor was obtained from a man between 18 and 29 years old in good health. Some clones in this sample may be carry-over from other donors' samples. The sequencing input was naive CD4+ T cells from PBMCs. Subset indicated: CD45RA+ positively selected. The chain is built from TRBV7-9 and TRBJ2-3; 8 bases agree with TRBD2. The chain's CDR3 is CASSLASFAGGRTDTQYF. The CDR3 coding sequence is TGTGCCAGCAGCTTAGCGTCCTTCGCGGGAGGCCGCACAGATACGCAGTATTTT.